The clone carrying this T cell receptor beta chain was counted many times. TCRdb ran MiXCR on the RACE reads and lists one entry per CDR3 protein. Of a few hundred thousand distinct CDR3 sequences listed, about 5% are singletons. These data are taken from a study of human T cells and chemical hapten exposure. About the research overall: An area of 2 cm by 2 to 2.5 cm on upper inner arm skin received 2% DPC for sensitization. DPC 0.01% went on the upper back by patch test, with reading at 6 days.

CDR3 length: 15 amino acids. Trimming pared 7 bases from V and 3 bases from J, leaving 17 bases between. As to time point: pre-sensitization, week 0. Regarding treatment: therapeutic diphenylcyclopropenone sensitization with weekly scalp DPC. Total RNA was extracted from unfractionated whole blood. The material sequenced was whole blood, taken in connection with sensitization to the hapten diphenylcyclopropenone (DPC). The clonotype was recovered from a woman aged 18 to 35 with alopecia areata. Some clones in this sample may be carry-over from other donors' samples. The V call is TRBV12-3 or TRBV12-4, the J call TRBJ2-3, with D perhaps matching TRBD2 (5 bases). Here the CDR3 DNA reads TGTGCCAGCACTCCCGACCATGGGAGTACAGATACGCAGTATTTT. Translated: CASTPDHGSTDTQYF.